This TCR beta chain was sequenced in a study of Ad26.COV2.S vaccination and SARS-CoV-2 variants. The sample holds one count of this clone. Its antigen is unidentified. With 6 bases clipped from V and 2 bases from J, the junction kept 7 bases outside the gene matches. Per the germline V gene, CDR1 is LNHDA and CDR2 is SQIVND (reference sequence). This CDR3 contains 15 residues. The protocol was immunoSEQ multiplex PCR, while the TCRdb copy is restricted to in-frame clones and leaves out a portion. The table shows about half a million clones, with 80% to 90% occurring only once. Described treatment: some 19 received Ad26.COV2.S at low or high dose, single or two shots; five or six received placebo; per-sample allocation not given. Samples were taken on day 63 after the first vaccine or placebo injection. The study's findings and limits: Total responses of T cells may have been underestimated by the analyses of TCR breadth and depth.

The chain joins TRBV19 to TRBJ2-7, with 10 bases aligning to TRBD1. This sequence was found in a person aged 18-60 years who received the Ad26.COV2.S COVID-19 vaccine or a placebo. The input for sequencing was peripheral blood, taken in a trial of Ad26.COV2.S vaccine versus placebo. This CDR3 is CASSLSGTGAYEQYF. The CDR3 DNA reads as TGTGCCAGTAGCCTATCCGGGACAGGGGCCTACGAGCAGTACTTC.